Listed below are T cell receptor beta chains from one sample, sequenced in a study of T-cell reconstitution after alpha-beta-depleted transplantation in children. TCRdb reprocessed the PCR reads with MiXCR, giving one entry per CDR3 protein. The table has approximately 430,000 distinct CDR3 sequences, under 20% seen once. Here the sequenced sample was PBMCs, mostly from graft donor cells, taken 360 days after TCRalphabeta/CD19-depleted stem cell transplant. These TCRs come from a boy younger than two who had a stem cell transplant for Wiskott-Aldrich syndrome, so the T cells may come from the graft donor. The CDR3 runs from the conserved cysteine through the conserved F or W. D genes are given only for firm matches. Only part of the rows carry a size: once, few, many, or a class if the clone is expanded.

TRBV20-1	15	NA	TRBJ1-2	NA	CSARAGPRVGDGYTF	TGCAGTGCTAGGGCAGGTCCCCGTGTAGGGGACGGCTACACCTTC
TRBV20-1	14	TRBD2	TRBJ2-1	NA	CSARRTSGRSEQFF	TGCAGTGCTAGACGGACTAGCGGTAGGAGTGAGCAGTTCTTC
TRBV5-1	14	TRBD2	TRBJ2-5	few	CASSLVPGRETQYF	TGCGCCAGCAGCTTGGTTCCCGGGAGGGAGACCCAGTACTTC
TRBV20-1	14	TRBD1	TRBJ2-7	few	CSAHRGLSSYEQYF	TGCAGTGCTCACAGGGGTTTGAGCTCCTACGAGCAGTACTTC
TRBV12-3/TRBV12-4	12	NA	TRBJ2-7	many	CASSLTSYEQYF	TGTGCCAGCAGTTTAACTAGCTACGAGCAGTACTTC
TRBV4-3	15	NA	TRBJ2-3	many	CASSQDWLASDTQYF	TGCGCCAGCAGCCAAGATTGGCTAGCATCAGATACGCAGTATTTT
TRBV5-1	20	NA	TRBJ2-1	NA	CASSSLRGPFSTVMHNEQFF	TGCGCCAGCAGCTCCCTGAGAGGCCCGTTCAGTACTGTTATGCACAATGAGCAGTTCTTC
TRBV3-1	13	NA	TRBJ2-2	NA	CASSRTTTGELFF	TGTGCCAGCAGCCGGACGACCACCGGGGAGCTGTTTTTT
TRBV10-3	15	TRBD2	TRBJ2-2	many	CAISGLAGAPGELFF	TGTGCCATCAGTGGTCTAGCGGGAGCCCCCGGGGAGCTGTTTTTT
TRBV12-3/TRBV12-4	15	NA	TRBJ1-3	few	CASSFRSGSGNTIYF	TGTGCCAGCAGTTTCCGCTCGGGGTCTGGAAACACCATATATTTT
TRBV29-1	14	NA	TRBJ2-7	NA	CSVEEDGKSYEQYF	TGCAGCGTTGAGGAAGACGGGAAATCCTACGAGCAGTACTTC
TRBV4-1	15	NA	TRBJ1-5	NA	CASSTYRDSNQPQHF	TGCGCCAGCAGCACATACAGGGATAGCAATCAGCCCCAGCATTTT
TRBV7-2	15	NA	TRBJ2-7	NA	CASTPGGIGAYEQYF	TGTGCCAGCACCCCAGGCGGGATCGGGGCCTACGAGCAGTACTTC
TRBV10-3	13	NA	TRBJ1-1	NA	CAASYRVGTEAFF	TGTGCCGCCTCATACAGGGTAGGCACTGAAGCTTTCTTT
TRBV5-1	14	TRBD2	TRBJ2-7	many	CASSLVAGGYEQYF	TGTGCCAGCAGTTTGGTAGCGGGGGGCTACGAGCAGTACTTC
TRBV7-2	13	TRBD1	TRBJ1-2	NA	CASRIGGLYGYTF	TGTGCCAGCAGGATAGGGGGCCTCTATGGCTACACCTTC
TRBV7-8	15	TRBD2	TRBJ2-3	NA	CASTRLAEITDTQYF	TGTGCCAGCACCCGGCTAGCGGAGATAACAGATACGCAGTATTTT
TRBV2	14	NA	TRBJ1-6	NA	CASSQGHSNSPLHF	TGTGCCAGTAGTCAGGGGCACAGTAATTCACCCCTCCACTTT